These T cell receptor beta chains were read from a single sample in a study of T cells in Graves' hyperthyroidism and ophthalmopathy. Each CDR3 protein is one row after TCRdb ran MiXCR on the multiplex PCR reads. The profile shows about 350,000 distinct CDR3 sequences, about 15% of them singletons. Material: blood. The receptors originated from a woman in her twenties or thirties with Graves' hyperthyroidism. The CDR3 runs from the conserved cysteine through the conserved F or W. Fields, in order: J gene, D gene, clone size, V gene, CDR3 DNA, CDR3 protein. A D gene is named only where the DNA matches it firmly. Not every row has a clone size; where given, it reads once, few, many or a size class.

J gene: TRBJ2-3
D gene: TRBD2
clone size: many
V gene: TRBV20-1
CDR3 DNA: TGCAGTGCTAGAGGCACGCACCTCGGGACTAGAGGGTCCACGCAGTATTTT
CDR3 protein: CSARGTHLGTRGSTQYF

J gene: TRBJ1-1
D gene: TRBD1
clone size: many
V gene: TRBV20-1
CDR3 DNA: TGCAGTGCTAGAATGGACAGGGGCATTCGGGGCACTGAAGCTTTCTTT
CDR3 protein: CSARMDRGIRGTEAFF

J gene: TRBJ2-1
D gene: -
clone size: many
V gene: TRBV29-1
CDR3 DNA: TGCAGCGTTGAGCCCCCTCGGGTCGAGCGGCTCCCCTACAATGAGCAGTTCTTC
CDR3 protein: CSVEPPRVERLPYNEQFF

J gene: TRBJ1-2
D gene: -
clone size: -
V gene: TRBV10-3
CDR3 DNA: TGTGCCATCAGTGGCACGGGGCAGGTTAGCTTCCCCTATGGCTACACCTTC
CDR3 protein: CAISGTGQVSFPYGYTF

J gene: TRBJ2-2
D gene: -
clone size: few
V gene: TRBV7-2
CDR3 DNA: TGTGCCAGCAGCTTGGCAGGACAGATGACCGGGGAGCTGTTTTTT
CDR3 protein: CASSLAGQMTGELFF

J gene: TRBJ1-5
D gene: TRBD1
clone size: many
V gene: TRBV12-3/TRBV12-4
CDR3 DNA: TGTGCCAGCAGTTCAACAGGGGGCATGGGTCAGCCCCAGCATTTT
CDR3 protein: CASSSTGGMGQPQHF

J gene: TRBJ1-1
D gene: TRBD1
clone size: few
V gene: TRBV7-9
CDR3 DNA: TGTGCCAGCAGCTTAGTTGGGTACAGGGGTCGAGACACTGAAGCTTTCTTT
CDR3 protein: CASSLVGYRGRDTEAFF

J gene: TRBJ2-2
D gene: TRBD2
clone size: many
V gene: TRBV28
CDR3 DNA: TGTGCCAGCATCACTAGCGGGACCACCGGGGAGCTGTTTTTT
CDR3 protein: CASITSGTTGELFF

J gene: TRBJ2-1
D gene: -
clone size: -
V gene: TRBV6-2/TRBV6-3
CDR3 DNA: TGTGCCAGCAGTTATCCCAGGGAGGCGAGCAATGAGCAGTTCTTC
CDR3 protein: CASSYPREASNEQFF

J gene: TRBJ2-3
D gene: TRBD2
clone size: few
V gene: TRBV29-1
CDR3 DNA: TGCAGCGTCGCGTTTCAGACAGGGACTAGCGGGAGGGCCTTAGATACGCAGTATTTT
CDR3 protein: CSVAFQTGTSGRALDTQYF

J gene: TRBJ2-5
D gene: -
clone size: many
V gene: TRBV11-2
CDR3 DNA: TGTGCCAGCAGCTTAGTCGGCGGGACGGAAGAGACCCAGTACTTC
CDR3 protein: CASSLVGGTEETQYF

J gene: TRBJ2-7
D gene: -
clone size: many
V gene: TRBV6-1
CDR3 DNA: TGTGCCAGCAGTGGGGGTCGGTACGAGCAGTACTTC
CDR3 protein: CASSGGRYEQYF

J gene: TRBJ2-1
D gene: TRBD2
clone size: many
V gene: TRBV28
CDR3 DNA: TGTGCCAGCAGGCCGGCATACCGGGAGGCATACTACCTTCTCAATGAGCAGTTCTTC
CDR3 protein: CASRPAYREAYYLLNEQFF

J gene: TRBJ1-3
D gene: TRBD1
clone size: few
V gene: TRBV12-3/TRBV12-4
CDR3 DNA: TGTGCCAGCAGCCCTTATGGGGGACAGGAAGGAAACACCATATATTTT
CDR3 protein: CASSPYGGQEGNTIYF

J gene: TRBJ2-5
D gene: -
clone size: many
V gene: TRBV12-3/TRBV12-4
CDR3 DNA: TGTGCCAGCAGGCCTGCTTGGGAGGAGACCCAGTACTTC
CDR3 protein: CASRPAWEETQYF

J gene: TRBJ1-2
D gene: -
clone size: many
V gene: TRBV29-1
CDR3 DNA: TGCAGCGCTGAGTATGGCTACACCTTC
CDR3 protein: CSAEYGYTF

J gene: TRBJ2-3
D gene: -
clone size: many
V gene: TRBV7-2
CDR3 DNA: TGTGCCAGCAGCCCGGGGGACTCCGAGTATTTT
CDR3 protein: CASSPGDSEYF

J gene: TRBJ2-7
D gene: -
clone size: many
V gene: TRBV7-9
CDR3 DNA: TGTGCCATCGACGAGGGAGGCTACGAGCAGTACTTC
CDR3 protein: CAIDEGGYEQYF

J gene: TRBJ2-5
D gene: TRBD2
clone size: many
V gene: TRBV6-2/TRBV6-3
CDR3 DNA: TGTGCCAGCAGTCCCACAATAGCGGGTGGGGAGACCCAGTACTTC
CDR3 protein: CASSPTIAGGETQYF

J gene: TRBJ2-7
D gene: -
clone size: many
V gene: TRBV7-2
CDR3 DNA: TGTGCCAGCAGCTTCTCAGGACCCGCGGGGGAGCAGTACTTC
CDR3 protein: CASSFSGPAGEQYF

J gene: TRBJ2-1
D gene: TRBD2
clone size: many
V gene: TRBV11-1
CDR3 DNA: TGTGCCAGCAGCCCTAAGCGGGAGTCCTACAATGAGCAGTTCTTC
CDR3 protein: CASSPKRESYNEQFF

J gene: TRBJ1-5
D gene: -
clone size: many
V gene: TRBV28
CDR3 DNA: TGTGCCAGCATGTCAGGGGGCAATCAGCCCCAGCATTTT
CDR3 protein: CASMSGGNQPQHF

J gene: TRBJ2-3
D gene: -
clone size: many
V gene: TRBV28
CDR3 DNA: TGTGCCAGCAGTTTCGAATCGGGTACAGATACGCAGTATTTT
CDR3 protein: CASSFESGTDTQYF

J gene: TRBJ2-7
D gene: TRBD2
clone size: -
V gene: TRBV6-1
CDR3 DNA: TGTGCCAGCAGTTACACTAGCGGGTCATACGAGCAGTACTTC
CDR3 protein: CASSYTSGSYEQYF

J gene: TRBJ1-4
D gene: TRBD1
clone size: few
V gene: TRBV18
CDR3 DNA: TGTGCCAGCTCACCACCCCGGACAGGGAAGGCAACTAATGAAAAACTGTTTTTT
CDR3 protein: CASSPPRTGKATNEKLFF

J gene: TRBJ1-5
D gene: -
clone size: many
V gene: TRBV18
CDR3 DNA: TGTGCCAGCTCACAGTCCTTAGATCAGCCCCAGCATTTT
CDR3 protein: CASSQSLDQPQHF

J gene: TRBJ2-1
D gene: -
clone size: many
V gene: TRBV6-2/TRBV6-3
CDR3 DNA: TGTGCCAGCGGGGAGGGGGAGCCGTCGAATGAGCAGTTCTTC
CDR3 protein: CASGEGEPSNEQFF

J gene: TRBJ2-1
D gene: -
clone size: few
V gene: TRBV7-9
CDR3 DNA: TGTGCCAGCAGCTTAGTTGGCGGACGGGAGAACAATGAGCAGTTCTTC
CDR3 protein: CASSLVGGRENNEQFF

J gene: TRBJ1-1
D gene: TRBD1
clone size: many
V gene: TRBV6-2/TRBV6-3
CDR3 DNA: TGTGCCAGCAGACGTACAGGGGGCGAAACTGAAGCTTTCTTT
CDR3 protein: CASRRTGGETEAFF

J gene: TRBJ1-6
D gene: -
clone size: -
V gene: TRBV28
CDR3 DNA: TGTGCCAGCAGTTCCATTTATGGCGCAGTACCGTCACCCCTCCACTTT
CDR3 protein: CASSSIYGAVPSPLHF

J gene: TRBJ2-6
D gene: -
clone size: -
V gene: TRBV7-9
CDR3 DNA: TGTGCCAGCAGCCCGGAGGAGTGGAGGGGCTCTGGGGCCAACGTCCTGACTTTC
CDR3 protein: CASSPEEWRGSGANVLTF

J gene: TRBJ2-1
D gene: TRBD2
clone size: -
V gene: TRBV6-1
CDR3 DNA: TGTGCCAGCAGGAAACTCGGACTAGCGGATTCGAGCAATGAGCAGTTCTTC
CDR3 protein: CASRKLGLADSSNEQFF

J gene: TRBJ2-7
D gene: TRBD2
clone size: -
V gene: TRBV30
CDR3 DNA: TGTGCCTGGAGTGGCCCCGGGACTAGAGTTGGAGAGCAGTACTTC
CDR3 protein: CAWSGPGTRVGEQYF

J gene: TRBJ2-1
D gene: -
clone size: many
V gene: TRBV20-1
CDR3 DNA: TGCAGTGCTAGCGTGGCATACAATGAGCAGTTCTTC
CDR3 protein: CSASVAYNEQFF

J gene: TRBJ1-1
D gene: -
clone size: many
V gene: TRBV12-3/TRBV12-4
CDR3 DNA: TGTGCCAGCAGTTTGGATTTTGGTGGGATCACTGAAGCTTTCTTT
CDR3 protein: CASSLDFGGITEAFF

J gene: TRBJ2-5
D gene: -
clone size: few
V gene: TRBV19
CDR3 DNA: TGTGCCAGTAGTGGAGGGGGATCCTCAGAGACCCAGTACTTC
CDR3 protein: CASSGGGSSETQYF

J gene: TRBJ2-1
D gene: -
clone size: few
V gene: TRBV20-1
CDR3 DNA: TGCAGTGCAGGGCCTCCGGGACTCCAAGAGCAGTTCTTC
CDR3 protein: CSAGPPGLQEQFF

J gene: TRBJ1-1
D gene: -
clone size: few
V gene: TRBV7-9
CDR3 DNA: TGTGCCAGCAGCTCCGGGGGGGCTTACACTGAAGCTTTCTTT
CDR3 protein: CASSSGGAYTEAFF

J gene: TRBJ2-3
D gene: -
clone size: many
V gene: TRBV6-2/TRBV6-3
CDR3 DNA: TGTGCCAGCAGTTACTCAGGGGATACGCAGTATTTT
CDR3 protein: CASSYSGDTQYF

J gene: TRBJ2-7
D gene: -
clone size: many
V gene: TRBV28
CDR3 DNA: TGTGCCAGCAGTTCAGGTCAGGCAGTCTCCTACGAGCAGTACTTC
CDR3 protein: CASSSGQAVSYEQYF

J gene: TRBJ1-1
D gene: -
clone size: -
V gene: TRBV19
CDR3 DNA: TGTGCCAGTAATCCGGGGGCGAACACTGAAGCTTTCTTT
CDR3 protein: CASNPGANTEAFF

J gene: TRBJ1-6
D gene: -
clone size: many
V gene: TRBV2
CDR3 DNA: TGTGCCAGCAGAAGACAGGACAATAATTCACCCCTCCACTTT
CDR3 protein: CASRRQDNNSPLHF

J gene: TRBJ2-7
D gene: TRBD1
clone size: -
V gene: TRBV5-1
CDR3 DNA: TGCGCCAGCAGCCTGGGACAGACCAGCTACGAGCAGTACTTC
CDR3 protein: CASSLGQTSYEQYF

J gene: TRBJ2-1
D gene: -
clone size: -
V gene: TRBV5-6
CDR3 DNA: TGTGCCAGCAGCTTGGGGGATCGAAGCCAGCAGTTCTTC
CDR3 protein: CASSLGDRSQQFF

J gene: TRBJ2-5
D gene: -
clone size: many
V gene: TRBV12-3/TRBV12-4
CDR3 DNA: TGTGCCAGCAGTTTTCAGCTTTTGGGACCGAAAGAGACCCAGTACTTC
CDR3 protein: CASSFQLLGPKETQYF

J gene: TRBJ1-4
D gene: -
clone size: -
V gene: TRBV7-9
CDR3 DNA: TGTGCCAGCAGCTTCGGCAGTACTAATGAAAAACTGGTTTTT
CDR3 protein: CASSFGSTNEKLVF

J gene: TRBJ2-1
D gene: TRBD2
clone size: -
V gene: TRBV27
CDR3 DNA: TGTGCCAGCAGTTTAAGCGCCCTAGCGGAGTTCAATGAGCAGTTCTTC
CDR3 protein: CASSLSALAEFNEQFF

J gene: TRBJ2-1
D gene: TRBD1
clone size: many
V gene: TRBV6-2/TRBV6-3
CDR3 DNA: TGTGCCAGCAGTGCGACAGGGGTTACCAATGAGCAGTTCTTC
CDR3 protein: CASSATGVTNEQFF